This TCR beta chain was sequenced for a study of cytomegalovirus exposure and HLA in healthy donors. It was with 60 Vbeta and 13 Jbeta primers that the PCR ran. Only in-frame clones appear in the TCRdb table, and some are missing; sequencing was by immunoSEQ multiplex PCR. Seen here are 140,000 or so clones, over 80% observed once, and the top ten hold 2.9%. The CDR3 totals 14 residues. CDR1 is MNHEY and CDR2 is SMNVEV in the germline V gene (reference sequence). Trimming left V 0 bases short and J 8 bases short, with 10 bases between. The rearrangement joins TRBV27 to TRBJ1-4; D unclear. The TCR sequence derives from a woman in her twenties or thirties in good health and CMV-seronegative. Specimen: PBMCs. Here the CDR3 DNA reads TGTGCCAGCAGTTTATCAGGCGGGCGGGAAAAACTGTTTTTT. It specifies CASSLSGGREKLFF.